These 3 T cell receptor beta chains were all obtained from the same sample, sequenced in a study of blood T cell repertoires in COVID-19. Sequenced by immunoSEQ multiplex PCR; TCRdb stores in-frame clones only, minus some. The data show around 290,000 clones, with about 89% seen just once and about 4.6% held by the top ten. Sequencing was done on a sample of peripheral blood. Receptor source: a man aged 35 to 55 with acute or convalescent COVID-19.

The sample holds one count of this clone. The chain recombines TRBV27 with TRBJ1-2; 7 bases fit TRBD1. The CDR3 loop spans 14 amino acids. The germline V gene has CDR1 MNHEY and CDR2 SMNVEV (reference sequence). The J segment lost 2 bases and the V segment lost 6 bases, leaving 6 bases of the junction unmatched. CDR3 in DNA: TGTGCCAGCAGAAGGACAGGCCTCAACTATGGCTACACCTTC. This gives the protein CASRRTGLNYGYTF.

This sequence joins TRBV27 and TRBJ2-1; TRBD2 matches 10 bases. The CDR3 covers 15 residues. Germline lookup yields CDR1 MNHEY and CDR2 SMNVEV (reference sequence). Losses at the gene ends were 4 bases for V and 4 bases for J; bases not matched to a gene: 4. The CDR3 is CASSSPAGGYNEQFF. The CDR3 coding sequence is TGTGCCAGCAGTTCCCCAGCGGGGGGGTACAATGAGCAGTTCTTC.

V usage is TRBV28 and J usage is TRBJ1-4; D call uncertain. CDR1 is MDHEN, CDR2 SYDVKM, per germline. With 3 bases removed from V and 8 bases from J, the gap between germline ends came to 10 bases. This CDR3 comprises 13 residues. The CDR3 sequence is CASSLGGEEKLFF. For the CDR3, the DNA is TGTGCCAGCAGTTTGGGAGGTGAAGAAAAACTGTTTTTT. The variable domain in full, with the rest retrieved from reference TRBV28 and TRBJ1-4, is DVKVTQSSRYLVKRTGEKVFLECVQDMDHENMFWYRQDPGLGLRLIYFSYDVKMKEKGDIPEGYSVSREKKERFSLILESASTNQTSMYLCASSLGGEEKLFFGSGTQLSVL.